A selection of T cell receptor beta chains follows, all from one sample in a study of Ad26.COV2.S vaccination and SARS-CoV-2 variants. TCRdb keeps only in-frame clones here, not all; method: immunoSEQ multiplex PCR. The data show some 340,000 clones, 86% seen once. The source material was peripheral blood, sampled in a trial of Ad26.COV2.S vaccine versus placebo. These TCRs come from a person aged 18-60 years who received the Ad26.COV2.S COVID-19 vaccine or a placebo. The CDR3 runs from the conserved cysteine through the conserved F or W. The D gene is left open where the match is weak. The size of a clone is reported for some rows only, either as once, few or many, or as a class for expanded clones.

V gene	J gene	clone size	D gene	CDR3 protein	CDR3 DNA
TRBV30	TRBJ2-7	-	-	CAWKGSLEQYF	TGTGCCTGGAAGGGCAGCCTGGAGCAGTACTTC
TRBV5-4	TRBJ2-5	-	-	CASSFRQVETQYF	TGTGCCAGCAGCTTCCGGCAGGTGGAGACCCAGTACTTC
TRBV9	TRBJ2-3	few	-	CASSARTGDITDTQYF	TGTGCCAGCAGCGCTCGGACGGGTGATATTACAGATACGCAGTATTTT
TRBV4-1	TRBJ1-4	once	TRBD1	CASSQSRQGFEKLFF	TGCGCCAGCAGCCAGAGCCGACAGGGGTTTGAAAAACTGTTTTTT
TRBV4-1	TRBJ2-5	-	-	CASSQGVGYSQETQYF	TGCGCCAGCAGCCAAGGAGTGGGCTATTCACAAGAGACCCAGTACTTC
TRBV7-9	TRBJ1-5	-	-	CASSQGTVNQPQHF	TGTGCCAGCAGCCAAGGAACAGTTAATCAGCCCCAGCATTTT
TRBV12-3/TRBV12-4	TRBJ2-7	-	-	CASSPQRYEQYF	TGTGCCAGCAGTCCACAGCGATACGAGCAGTACTTC
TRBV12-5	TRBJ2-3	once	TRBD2	CASGFPLTQQGLAGGPPDTQYF	TGTGCTAGTGGTTTTCCGCTCACCCAGCAGGGACTAGCGGGGGGGCCCCCAGATACGCAGTATTTT
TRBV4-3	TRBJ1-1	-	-	CASSQGAGNTEAFF	TGCGCCAGCAGCCAAGGAGCCGGGAACACTGAAGCTTTCTTT
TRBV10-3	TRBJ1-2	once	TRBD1	CAISAQDRGNYGYTF	TGTGCCATCAGTGCCCAGGACAGGGGGAACTATGGCTACACCTTC
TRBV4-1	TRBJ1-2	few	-	CASSLLSSAYYGYTF	TGCGCCAGCAGCCTACTGTCATCTGCCTACTATGGCTACACCTTC
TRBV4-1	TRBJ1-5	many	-	CASSQDQIGAQHF	TGCGCCAGCAGCCAAGATCAGATCGGTGCCCAGCATTTT
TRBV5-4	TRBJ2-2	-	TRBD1	CASSLGQGAITGELFF	TGTGCCAGCAGCTTGGGACAGGGGGCGATAACCGGGGAGCTGTTTTTT
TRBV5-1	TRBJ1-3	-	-	CASSLEGDSGNTIYF	TGCGCCAGCAGCTTGGAGGGAGACTCTGGAAACACCATATATTTT
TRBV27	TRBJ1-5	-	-	CASSSAGTRGNQPQHF	TGTGCCAGCAGTTCGGCCGGGACGAGAGGCAATCAGCCCCAGCATTTT
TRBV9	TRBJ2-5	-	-	CASSGRRGETQYF	TGTGCCAGCAGCGGACGGCGGGGCGAGACCCAGTACTTC
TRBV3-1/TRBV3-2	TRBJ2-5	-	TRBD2	CASSLIAGGEETQYF	TGTGCCAGCAGCCTAATAGCGGGGGGGGAAGAGACCCAGTACTTC
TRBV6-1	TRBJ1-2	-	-	CASSDQSAQLYYGYTF	TGTGCCAGCAGTGACCAGTCCGCGCAACTATACTATGGCTACACCTTC
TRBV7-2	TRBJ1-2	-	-	CASSLVLGGINYGYTF	TGTGCCAGCAGCTTAGTCCTGGGGGGAATTAACTATGGCTACACCTTC
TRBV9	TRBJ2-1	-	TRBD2	CASSVGSSGGLRNEQFF	TGTGCCAGCAGCGTAGGTTCTAGCGGGGGCCTCCGCAATGAGCAGTTCTTC
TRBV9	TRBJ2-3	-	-	CASSVGAAAPTDTQYF	TGTGCCAGCAGCGTAGGGGCAGCGGCGCCCACAGATACGCAGTATTTT
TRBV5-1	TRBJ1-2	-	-	CASSLGGEGYTF	TGCGCCAGCAGCTTGGGCGGGGAAGGCTACACCTTC
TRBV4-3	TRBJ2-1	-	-	CASSQDQASLGEQFF	TGCGCCAGCAGCCAAGATCAGGCGTCCCTAGGTGAGCAGTTCTTC
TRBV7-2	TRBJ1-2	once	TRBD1	CASSLGTGAYGYTF	TGTGCCAGCAGCTTAGGGACAGGGGCCTATGGCTACACCTTC
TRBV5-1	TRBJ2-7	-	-	CASSLSGTGSSYEQYF	TGCGCCAGCAGCTTGTCTGGGACGGGAAGCTCCTACGAGCAGTACTTC